This T cell receptor beta chain appears in the sequencing data of a study of naive and memory T cell subsets. The study's findings and limits: Clonotypes are single alpha or beta chains, not paired receptors. Naive repertoires, especially CD8, held a few larger clonotypes, possibly memory cells re-expressing CD45RA.

Germline CDR1 and CDR2: DFQATT and SNEGSKA (reference sequence). With 5 bases removed from V and 1 base from J, the gap between germline ends came to 12 bases. The CDR3 is made up of 13 amino acids. The beta constant-region primer was an equimolar mix of two oligonucleotides covering TRBC1 and TRBC2. Ligation attached a single-stranded oligonucleotide with a 12-nucleotide UMI and the SP2 primer to the cDNA 3' end. TCRdb processed the UMI-ligation and nested PCR reads anew with MiXCR; each CDR3 protein has one entry. The repertoire includes 130,000 to 150,000 distinct CDR3 sequences, about a sixth of them detected once, and about 0.14% sits in the top ten. Cells stained for CD3, CD4, CD8, CD45RA and CD27 were sorted into four subsets. With respect to this clonotype: Its antigen is unidentified.

Material for sequencing was naive CD4+ T cells from blood. This sequence originates from a human donor in good health. The chain has TRBV20-1 and TRBJ2-7, with D perhaps matching TRBD2 (6 bases). The CDR3 loop is CSAGGQLSYEQYF. The CDR3 nucleotides read TGCAGTGCTGGAGGGCAGTTATCCTACGAGCAGTACTTC.